This T cell receptor beta chain was found in a study of cytomegalovirus exposure and HLA in healthy donors. This PCR relied on a set of 60 Vbeta primers and 13 Jbeta primers. Per the study methods: Later reanalysis found roughly 80 million unique TCR beta chains, 9 million to 12 million of them shared. The data were produced by immunoSEQ multiplex PCR, yet TCRdb's version contains in-frame clones alone and is incomplete. That table is the source of V, J and clone size, and D and trimming were worked out from the DNA. The sample carries approximately 93,000 clones, 82% recorded once. The CDR3 is 14 amino acids. After removal of 4 bases from V and 5 bases from J, the junction contained 2 bases not matched to a gene. Looked up from germline, CDR1 is MNHEY and CDR2 is SVGAGI.

The chain is built from TRBV6-5 and TRBJ2-7; 13 bases fit TRBD2. The sequencing input was PBMCs. This receptor was identified in a man aged 50 to 60 in good health and CMV-seronegative. CDR3 region: CASSSGTSGNEQYF. CDR3 DNA sequence: TGTGCCAGCAGTTCCGGGACTAGCGGGAACGAGCAGTACTTC.